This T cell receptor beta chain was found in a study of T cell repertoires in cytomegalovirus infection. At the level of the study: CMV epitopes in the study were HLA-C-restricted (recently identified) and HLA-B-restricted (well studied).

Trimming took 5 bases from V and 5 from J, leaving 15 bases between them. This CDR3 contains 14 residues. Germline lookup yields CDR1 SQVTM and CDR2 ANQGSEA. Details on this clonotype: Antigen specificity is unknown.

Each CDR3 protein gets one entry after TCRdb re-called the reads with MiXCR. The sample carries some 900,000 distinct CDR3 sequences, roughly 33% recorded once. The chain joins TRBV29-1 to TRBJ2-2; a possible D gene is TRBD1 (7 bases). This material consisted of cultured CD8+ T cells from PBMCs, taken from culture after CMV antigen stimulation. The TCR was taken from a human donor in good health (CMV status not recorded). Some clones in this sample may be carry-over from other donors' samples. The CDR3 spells CSVPGQEGTGELFF. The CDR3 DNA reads TGCAGCGTTCCCGGACAGGAGGGGACCGGGGAGCTGTTTTTT.